Each of the 21 T cell receptor beta chains below was sequenced from the same sample in a study of blood T cell repertoires in COVID-19. The data were produced by immunoSEQ multiplex PCR, yet TCRdb's version contains in-frame clones alone and is incomplete. This table holds 72,000 or so clones, approximately 88% found once. The material sequenced was peripheral blood. These receptors came from a man aged 50-60 years with active COVID-19.

The chain combines TRBV7-8 with TRBJ2-3, with 9 bases that match TRBD2. From germline, CDR1 is SGHVS and CDR2 FQNEAQ. The V segment lost 7 bases and the J segment 3 bases; nucleotides outside the gene matches: 8. This CDR3 spans 15 amino acids. CDR3 DNA sequence: TGTGCCAGCACCGTTAGCGGGAGTGGAACAGATACGCAGTATTTT. This codes for CASTVSGSGTDTQYF.

This rearrangement joins TRBV27 to TRBJ2-1; maybe TRBD2 (5 bases). The V gene's germline CDR1 is MNHEY and CDR2 SMNVEV (reference sequence). CDR3 size: 16 residues. The V and J ends lost 0 bases and 6 bases respectively, with 15 bases between them. CDR3 coding DNA: TGTGCCAGCAGTTTATCTCATTTGGCCGGGGTCAATGAGCAGTTCTTC. Its translation is CASSLSHLAGVNEQFF.

This chain links TRBV9 with TRBJ1-6; 7 bases are a match to TRBD1. This CDR3 region has 13 residues. CDR1 SGDLS and CDR2 YYNGEE come from the germline V gene. Germline trimming cut 4 bases from V and 8 bases from J; bases unmatched to any gene: 3. The CDR3 is CASSPTGDSPLHF. In nucleotides, the CDR3 is TGTGCCAGCAGCCCAACAGGGGATTCACCCCTCCACTTT.

CDR3 protein: CASSYSNGPNQPQHF. CDR3 coding DNA: TGTGCCAGCAGTTACTCGAATGGGCCAAATCAGCCCCAGCATTTT. The chain links TRBV6-2 or TRBV6-3 to TRBJ1-5; D is ambiguous. In germline, CDR1 is MNHEY, CDR2 SVGEGT. The V gene lost 0 bases and the J gene lost 4 bases, with 10 bases spanning the gap. CDR3 length: 15 residues.

The chain combines TRBV19 with TRBJ2-7; TRBD1 is a possible D gene (6 bases). Germline V lookup: CDR1 LNHDA, CDR2 SQIVND (reference sequence). V dropped 4 bases and J dropped 6 bases, with 13 bases sitting between them. There are 13 residues in the CDR3. Here the CDR3 reads CASSNVQGVEQYF. The CDR3 region has the DNA TGTGCCAGTAGTAATGTACAGGGAGTCGAGCAGTACTTC.

The V gene is TRBV7-8, the J gene TRBJ2-7; 7 bases agree with TRBD2. The CDR3 contains 16 residues. Germline V lookup: CDR1 SGHVS, CDR2 FQNEAQ. The V segment lost 4 bases and the J segment 3 bases; nucleotides outside the gene matches: 12. The CDR3: CASSSRRGRAVYEQYF. CDR3 DNA: TGTGCCAGCAGCTCACGGCGAGGGAGGGCCGTCTACGAGCAGTACTTC.

The CDR3 protein is CASSFSRTGNYEQYF. The CDR3 DNA reads as TGTGCCAGCAGTTTTTCTCGAACAGGAAACTACGAGCAGTACTTC. The chain recombines TRBV28 with TRBJ2-7; the D gene is possibly TRBD1 (5 bases). Trimming removed 3 bases at V and 3 bases at J, with 15 bases between. The CDR3 spans 15 residues. CDR1 MDHEN and CDR2 SYDVKM come from the germline V gene.

This clone was found once. J is TRBJ1-4 and V is TRBV9, with D uncertain. The CDR3 spans 15 residues. Trimming cost V 0 bases and J 2 bases, with 8 bases left between them. Germline V gives CDR1 SGDLS, CDR2 YYNGEE. The CDR3 coding sequence is TGTGCCAGCAGCGTAGGCAGATTCACTAATGAAAAACTGTTTTTT. Its protein is CASSVGRFTNEKLFF.

The rearrangement links TRBV3-1 (or the pseudogene TRBV3-2) to TRBJ2-5; 7 nucleotides agree with TRBD2. V trimming: 4 bases; J trimming: 3 bases; junction bases outside the gene matches: 11. This CDR3 is 16 amino acids long. CDR1 is LGHDT and CDR2 is YNNKEL in the germline V gene (reference sequence). The CDR3 nucleotides are TGTGCCAGCAGCCTCCTGGTATCTAGCGGCGAAGAGACCCAGTACTTC. It is translated as CASSLLVSSGEETQYF.

This clone occurred once. V gene TRBV6-5 combines with J gene TRBJ1-1, with D possibly being TRBD1 (5 bases). Germline-derived CDR1 and CDR2 are MNHEY and SVGAGI. CDR3 size: 15 residues. With 5 bases removed from V and 4 bases from J, the gap between germline ends came to 17 bases. CDR3 sequence (DNA): TGTGCCAGCAGTCCACTATCAGCCGGGGGCACTGAAGCTTTCTTT. This translates into CASSPLSAGGTEAFF.

V usage is TRBV3-1 (or the pseudogene TRBV3-2) and J usage is TRBJ1-2; 8 bases align to TRBD1. The CDR3 is made up of 12 amino acids. The germline V gene has CDR1 LGHDT and CDR2 YNNKEL (reference sequence). After removal of 6 bases from V and 8 bases from J, the junction contained 5 bases not matched to a gene. The CDR3 nucleotides are TGTGCCAGCAGGGGACAGGTGGGGGGCTACACCTTC. Its translation: CASRGQVGGYTF.

The chain is built from TRBV5-4 and TRBJ2-5, with 7 nucleotides matching TRBD2. The CDR3 loop spans 16 amino acids. CDR1 SGHNT and CDR2 YYREEE come from the germline V gene (reference sequence). V lost 4 bases to trimming and J lost 0 bases; unmatched junction nucleotides: 9. CDR3 bases: TGTGCCAGCAGCCCAATGGAGGGAGGGTACCAAGAGACCCAGTACTTC. Translation gives CASSPMEGGYQETQYF. The variable domain in full, with the rest retrieved from reference TRBV5-4 and TRBJ2-5, is ETGVTQSPTHLIKTRGQQVTLRCSSQSGHNTVSWYQQALGQGPQFIFQYYREEENGRGNFPPRFSGLQFPNYSSELNVNALELDDSALYLCASSPMEGGYQETQYFGPGTRLLVL.

This rearrangement joins TRBV28 to TRBJ2-7, with 9 bases aligning to TRBD1. This CDR3 is built from 15 residues. Looked up from germline, CDR1 is MDHEN and CDR2 is SYDVKM. With 2 bases clipped from V and 3 bases from J, the junction kept 5 bases outside the gene matches. The CDR3 here is CASSLPGQGIYEQYF. The CDR3 DNA sequence: TGTGCCAGCAGTTTACCGGGACAGGGCATCTACGAGCAGTACTTC.

The V gene is TRBV6-2 or TRBV6-3, the J gene TRBJ1-5, with TRBD1 matching 8 bases. J lost 1 base, V lost 5 bases, and 4 bases had no gene match. The CDR3 is 15 amino acids. Per the germline V gene, CDR1 is MNHEY and CDR2 is SVGEGT. The CDR3 DNA reads TGTGCCAGCAGTCCCAGGGGGCTAAGCAATCAGCCCCAGCATTTT. This encodes CASSPRGLSNQPQHF.

This clone was detected only a few times. J is TRBJ1-1 and V is TRBV9; 9 bases line up with TRBD1. CDR3 size: 15 residues. CDR1 SGDLS and CDR2 YYNGEE come from the germline V gene. V trimming: 6 bases; J trimming: 6 bases; junction bases outside the gene matches: 12. The DNA of the CDR3 is TGTGCCAGCAACCCAGGGGGGACAGGGAGGTCTGAAGCTTTCTTT. It codes for CASNPGGTGRSEAFF.

This clone was recorded only once. The rearrangement links TRBV6-5 to TRBJ1-2; the D gene is possibly TRBD1 (5 bases). The CDR3 contains 14 residues. Germline loops: CDR1 MNHEY, CDR2 SVGAGI. V was pared by 7 bases and J by 4 bases, with 16 bases between. CDR3 residues: CASNGAGSGYGYTF. Here the CDR3 DNA reads TGTGCCAGCAATGGGGCAGGGTCTGGCTATGGCTACACCTTC.

V is TRBV28 and J is TRBJ2-7; D possibly corresponds to TRBD1 (6 bases). Germline values: CDR1 MDHEN, CDR2 SYDVKM. Trimming removed 7 bases from V and 3 bases from J, with 13 bases in between. The CDR3 runs to 13 residues. CDR3 loop: CASKGGQNYEQYF. Here the CDR3 DNA reads TGTGCCAGCAAAGGGGGTCAAAACTACGAGCAGTACTTC. Filled out from reference TRBV28 and TRBJ2-7, the complete variable domain reads DVKVTQSSRYLVKRTGEKVFLECVQDMDHENMFWYRQDPGLGLRLIYFSYDVKMKEKGDIPEGYSVSREKKERFSLILESASTNQTSMYLCASKGGQNYEQYFGPGTRLTVT.

A single count supports this clone. The chain employs TRBV28 and TRBJ2-7; TRBD2 matches 10 bases. This CDR3 has 15 amino acids. CDR1 MDHEN and CDR2 SYDVKM come from the germline V gene. Trimming took 9 bases from V and 3 from J; bases not matched to a gene: 11. The CDR3 region is CASVTSGSFDYEQYF. The CDR3 DNA reads as TGTGCCAGTGTGACTAGCGGGTCGTTCGACTACGAGCAGTACTTC.

The V call is TRBV5-5, the J call TRBJ2-2; D might be TRBD2 (6 bases). Germline V gene sequence: CDR1 SGHKS, CDR2 YYEKEE (reference sequence). This CDR3 has 15 residues. V shed 1 base and J shed 7 bases, with 14 bases lying between them. The CDR3 sequence: CASSLPAGTSGELFF. As DNA, the CDR3 is TGTGCCAGCAGCTTGCCCGCGGGAACTAGCGGGGAGCTGTTTTTT.

V usage is TRBV9 and J usage is TRBJ1-2; D is unclear. CDR1 and CDR2 (germline): SGDLS, YYNGEE. Deletions cut 5 bases from V and 4 bases from J, with 9 bases between. The CDR3 length is 12 residues. In DNA form, the CDR3 reads TGTGCCAGCAGGTCTGAGGGCTATGGCTACACCTTC. Amino acids: CASRSEGYGYTF. The whole variable domain, remainder taken from reference TRBV9 and TRBJ1-2, is DSGVTQTPKHLITATGQRVTLRCSPRSGDLSVYWYQQSLDQGLQFLIQYYNGEERAKGNILERFSAQQFPDLHSELNLSSLELGDSALYFCASRSEGYGYTFGSGTRLTVV.

This chain links TRBV12-3 or TRBV12-4 with TRBJ1-5, with no clear D. CDR3 length equals 13 residues. Trimming took off 3 bases at V and 2 bases at J, with 5 bases between the two ends. CDR3 amino acids: CASSFRGNQPQHF. The CDR3 DNA sequence: TGTGCCAGCAGTTTTCGGGGCAATCAGCCCCAGCATTTT.